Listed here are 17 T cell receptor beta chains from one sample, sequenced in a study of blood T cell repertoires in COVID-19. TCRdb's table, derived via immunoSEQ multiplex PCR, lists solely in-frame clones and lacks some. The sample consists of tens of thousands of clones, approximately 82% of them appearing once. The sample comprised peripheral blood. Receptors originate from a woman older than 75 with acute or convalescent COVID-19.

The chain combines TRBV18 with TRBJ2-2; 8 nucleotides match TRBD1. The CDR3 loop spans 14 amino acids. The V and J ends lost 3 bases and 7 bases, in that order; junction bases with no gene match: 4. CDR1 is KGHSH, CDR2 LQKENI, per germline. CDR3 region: CASSPPTGVGELFF. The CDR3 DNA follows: TGTGCCAGCTCACCGCCGACAGGGGTCGGGGAGCTGTTTTTT.

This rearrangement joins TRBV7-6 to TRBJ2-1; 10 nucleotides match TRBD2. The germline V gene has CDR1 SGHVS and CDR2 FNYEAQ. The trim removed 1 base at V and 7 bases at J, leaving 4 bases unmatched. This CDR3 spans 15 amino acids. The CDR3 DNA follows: TGTGCCAGCAGCTTAGGAGCGGGAGGGCCGAATGAGCAGTTCTTC. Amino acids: CASSLGAGGPNEQFF.

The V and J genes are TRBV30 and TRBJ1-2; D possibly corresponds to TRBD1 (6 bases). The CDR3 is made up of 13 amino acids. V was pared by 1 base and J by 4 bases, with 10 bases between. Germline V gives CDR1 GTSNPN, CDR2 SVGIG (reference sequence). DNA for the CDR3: TGTGCCTGGAGTGAGGGGGTGGGCTATGGCTACACCTTC. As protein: CAWSEGVGYGYTF.

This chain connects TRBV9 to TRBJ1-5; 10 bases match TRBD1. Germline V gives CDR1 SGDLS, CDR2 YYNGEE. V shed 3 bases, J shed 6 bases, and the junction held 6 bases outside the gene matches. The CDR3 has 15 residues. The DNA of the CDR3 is TGTGCCAGCAGCGATGGGGGACAGGGGAGTCAGCCCCAGCATTTT. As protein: CASSDGGQGSQPQHF.

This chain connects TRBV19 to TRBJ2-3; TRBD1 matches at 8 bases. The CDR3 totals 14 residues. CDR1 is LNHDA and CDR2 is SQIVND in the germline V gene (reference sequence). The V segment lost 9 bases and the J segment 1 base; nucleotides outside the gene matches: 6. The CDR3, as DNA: TGTGCCAGCGCCGGGACAGGCGGCACAGATACGCAGTATTTT. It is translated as CASAGTGGTDTQYF.

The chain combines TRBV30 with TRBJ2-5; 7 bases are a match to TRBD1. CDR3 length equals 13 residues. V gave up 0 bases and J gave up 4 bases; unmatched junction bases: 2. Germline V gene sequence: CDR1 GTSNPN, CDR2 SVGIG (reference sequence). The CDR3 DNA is TGTGCCTGGAGTGTACAGGGGAGAGAGACCCAGTACTTC. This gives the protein CAWSVQGRETQYF.

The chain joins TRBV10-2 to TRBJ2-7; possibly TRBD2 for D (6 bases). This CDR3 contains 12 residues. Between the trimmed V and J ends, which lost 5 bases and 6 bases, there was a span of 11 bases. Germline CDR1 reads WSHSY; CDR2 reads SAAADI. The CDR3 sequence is CASSLVGGEQYF. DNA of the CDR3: TGCGCCAGCAGTTTGGTCGGGGGCGAGCAGTACTTC.

The CDR3 nucleotides are TGTGCCAGCAGTGGGTCACAGAACAAGGAACAAGCTAGCACAGATACGCAGTATTTT. This gives the protein CASSGSQNKEQASTDTQYF. The chain couples TRBV2 to TRBJ2-3; D unresolved. Germline CDR1 is SNHLY and CDR2 is FYNNEI. This CDR3 is built from 19 residues. The V and J ends lost 4 bases and 0 bases respectively, with 23 bases between them.

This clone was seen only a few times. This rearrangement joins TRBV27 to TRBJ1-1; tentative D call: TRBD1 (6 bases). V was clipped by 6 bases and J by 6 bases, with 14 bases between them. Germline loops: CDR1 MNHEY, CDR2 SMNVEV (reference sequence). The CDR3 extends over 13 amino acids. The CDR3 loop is CASSWGRGAEAFF. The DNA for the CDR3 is TGTGCCAGCAGCTGGGGCAGGGGAGCTGAAGCTTTCTTT.

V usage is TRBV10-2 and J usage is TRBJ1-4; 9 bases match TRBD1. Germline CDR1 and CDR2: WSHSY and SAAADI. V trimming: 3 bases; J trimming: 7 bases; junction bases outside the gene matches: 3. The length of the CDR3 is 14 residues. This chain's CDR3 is CASSDGDRAEKLFF. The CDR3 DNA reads TGCGCCAGCAGTGACGGGGACAGGGCTGAAAAACTGTTTTTT.

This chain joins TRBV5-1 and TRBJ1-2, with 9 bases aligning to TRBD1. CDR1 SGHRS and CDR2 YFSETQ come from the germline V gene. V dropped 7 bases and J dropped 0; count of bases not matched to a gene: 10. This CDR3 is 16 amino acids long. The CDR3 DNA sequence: TGCGCCAGCCAACCGGGACAGGGCCTAGCTAACTATGGCTACACCTTC. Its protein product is CASQPGQGLANYGYTF.

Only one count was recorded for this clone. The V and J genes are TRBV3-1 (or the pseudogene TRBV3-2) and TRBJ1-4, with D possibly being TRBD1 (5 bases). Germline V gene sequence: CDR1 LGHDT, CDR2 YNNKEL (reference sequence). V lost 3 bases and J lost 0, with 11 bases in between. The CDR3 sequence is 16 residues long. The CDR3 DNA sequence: TGTGCCAGCAGCCATCAATCGACAGCAACTAATGAAAAACTGTTTTTT. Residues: CASSHQSTATNEKLFF.

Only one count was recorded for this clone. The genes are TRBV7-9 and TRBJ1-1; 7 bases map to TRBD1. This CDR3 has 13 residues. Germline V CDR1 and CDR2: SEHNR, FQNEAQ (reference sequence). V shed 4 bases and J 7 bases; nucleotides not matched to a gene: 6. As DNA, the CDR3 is TGTGCCAGCAGCTCCGACAGGGAATATGAAGCTTTCTTT. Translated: CASSSDREYEAFF.

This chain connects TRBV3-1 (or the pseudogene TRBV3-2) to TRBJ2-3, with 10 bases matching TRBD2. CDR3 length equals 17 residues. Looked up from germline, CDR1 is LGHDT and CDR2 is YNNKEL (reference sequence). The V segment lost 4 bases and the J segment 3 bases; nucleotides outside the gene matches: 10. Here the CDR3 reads CASSPRTSGRGTDTQYF. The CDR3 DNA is TGTGCCAGCAGCCCCCGGACTAGCGGAAGGGGTACAGATACGCAGTATTTT.

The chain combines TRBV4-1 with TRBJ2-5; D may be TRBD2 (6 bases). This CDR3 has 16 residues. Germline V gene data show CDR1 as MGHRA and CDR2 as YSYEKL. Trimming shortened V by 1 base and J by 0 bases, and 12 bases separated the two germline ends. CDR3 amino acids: CASSQVPGEYQETQYF. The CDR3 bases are TGCGCCAGCAGCCAAGTTCCGGGGGAATACCAAGAGACCCAGTACTTC.

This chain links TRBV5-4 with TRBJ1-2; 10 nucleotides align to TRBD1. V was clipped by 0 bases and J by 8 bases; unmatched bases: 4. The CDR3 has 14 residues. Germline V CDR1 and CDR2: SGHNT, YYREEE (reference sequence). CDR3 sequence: CASSLGQGASGYTF. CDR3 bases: TGTGCCAGCAGCTTGGGACAGGGGGCGAGCGGCTACACCTTC.

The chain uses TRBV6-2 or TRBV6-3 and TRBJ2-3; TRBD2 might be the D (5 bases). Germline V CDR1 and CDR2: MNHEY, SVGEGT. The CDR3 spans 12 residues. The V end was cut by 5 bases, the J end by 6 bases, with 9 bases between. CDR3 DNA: TGTGCCAGCAGTGAGTCGGGGGATACGCAGTATTTT. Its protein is CASSESGDTQYF.